This T cell receptor beta chain comes out of a study of blood T cell repertoires in COVID-19. Method: immunoSEQ multiplex PCR; TCRdb's copy keeps in-frame clones and lacks some. The sample carries roughly 410,000 clones, 70% to 90% recorded once. Germline trimming cut 6 bases from V and 6 bases from J; bases unmatched to any gene: 7. CDR3 length equals 13 residues. Germline lookup yields CDR1 KGHSH and CDR2 LQKENI. Sequences were obtained from peripheral blood. V usage is TRBV18 and J usage is TRBJ1-2; 7 bases align to TRBD1. The TCR originated in a woman between 55 and 75 years old with COVID-19, enrolled during active disease. DNA of the CDR3: TGTGCCAGCTCCCATGACAGGGTCAATGGCTACACCTTC. This encodes CASSHDRVNGYTF.